One T cell receptor beta chain is described in this entry. The data derive from a study of shared clonotypes between healthy human individuals. CDR1 MRHNA and CDR2 SNTAGT come from the germline V gene. After removal of 11 bases from V and 1 base from J, the junction contained 12 bases not matched to a gene. The CDR3 contains 16 residues. Clones were sequenced by immunoSEQ multiplex PCR, and TCRdb holds only the in-frame ones, with some missing. The table records a few million clones, just over 90% of them present only once. This chain uses TRBV6-4 with TRBJ2-2; 8 bases line up with TRBD1. This sequence was found in a man between 18 and 29 years old in good health. Some clones in this sample may be carry-over from other donors' samples. Sample: naive CD4+ T cells from PBMCs. Subset reported: CD45RA+ positively selected. The CDR3 region is CAGPGQDPLNTGELFF. The CDR3 nucleotides are TGTGCCGGACCGGGACAGGACCCTCTGAACACCGGGGAGCTGTTTTTT.